These 18 T cell receptor beta chains were sequenced from one sample in a study of CD8 T cells in ankylosing spondylitis. These receptors are not linked to any known antigen. Findings and caveats of the study: One TCR beta motif, made up of roughly 8 highly homologous variants, appeared characteristic of ankylosing spondylitis blood.

Each CDR3 protein is one row after TCRdb ran MiXCR on the 5' RACE reads. The repertoire holds over 600,000 distinct CDR3 sequences, 15% to 20% seen once, with under 20% in the top ten. The sequenced material came from blood, either unsorted or a sorted T cell fraction (not recorded which). The receptors come from a male donor with ankylosing spondylitis.

The gene calls are TRBV27 and TRBJ2-5; 10 bases line up with TRBD2. The J segment lost 4 bases and the V segment lost 4 bases, leaving 15 bases of the junction unmatched. Germline V gives CDR1 MNHEY, CDR2 SMNVEV (reference sequence). There are 18 residues in the CDR3. The CDR3 loop reads CASSSPQGVAGGVETQYF. CDR3 sequence (DNA): TGTGCCAGCAGTTCCCCCCAGGGCGTAGCGGGGGGCGTAGAGACCCAGTACTTC.

The gene calls are TRBV5-1 and TRBJ2-1; 11 bases align to TRBD1. Germline loops: CDR1 SGHRS, CDR2 YFSETQ. The CDR3 has 14 amino acids. The ends lost 4 bases at V and 6 bases at J; junction bases unmatched: 3. CDR3: CASSPGQGVNEQFF. CDR3 sequence (DNA): TGCGCCAGCAGCCCGGGACAGGGGGTCAATGAGCAGTTCTTC. The variable domain in full, with the rest retrieved from reference TRBV5-1 and TRBJ2-1, is KAGVTQTPRYLIKTRGQQVTLSCSPISGHRSVSWYQQTPGQGLQFLFEYFSETQRNKGNFPGRFSGRQFSNSRSEMNVSTLELGDSALYLCASSPGQGVNEQFFGPGTRLTVL.

This clonotype is a singleton in its sample. The rearrangement uses TRBV5-5 and TRBJ2-5; TRBD2 matches 12 bases. The V gene end was trimmed by 4 bases and the J gene end by 3 bases; junction bases not matched to a gene: 1. The CDR3 consists of 14 residues. CDR1 SGHKS and CDR2 YYEKEE come from the germline V gene (reference sequence). Here the CDR3 reads CASSRTSGEETQYF. As DNA, the CDR3 is TGTGCCAGCAGCCGGACTAGCGGGGAAGAGACCCAGTACTTC. Complete variable domain (other parts from reference TRBV5-5 and TRBJ2-5): DAGVTQSPTHLIKTRGQQVTLRCSPISGHKSVSWYQQVLGQGPQFIFQYYEKEERGRGNFPDRFSARQFPNYSSELNVNALLLGDSALYLCASSRTSGEETQYFGPGTRLLVL.

The chain links TRBV11-2 to TRBJ2-5, with 8 positions matching TRBD1. Per the germline V gene, CDR1 is SGHAT and CDR2 is FQNNGV. After removal of 1 base from V and 5 bases from J, the junction contained 6 bases not matched to a gene. This CDR3 has 15 amino acids. CDR3 sequence reads: CASSLVARGLETQYF. CDR3 DNA sequence: TGTGCCAGCAGCTTAGTCGCCAGGGGGCTGGAGACCCAGTACTTC.

In its sample, this clonotype was seen a few times. V is TRBV9 and J is TRBJ1-1; D not resolved. Per germline, CDR1 SGDLS and CDR2 YYNGEE. The CDR3 runs to 13 residues. The ends were cut back, 2 bases at V and 3 bases at J, with 8 bases in the middle. The CDR3: CASSVMGDTEAFF. The CDR3 nucleotides read TGTGCCAGCAGCGTGATGGGCGACACTGAAGCTTTCTTT.

The chain is built from TRBV4-3 and TRBJ2-5; D possibly corresponds to TRBD2 (8 bases). This CDR3 has 19 residues. Germline V CDR1 and CDR2: LGHNA, YSLEER. V was pared by 0 bases and J by 3 bases, with 23 bases between. In DNA form, the CDR3 reads TGCGCCAGCAGCCAAGAGTTCGGGAGGGCAGGGGGTCTTAAAGAGACCCAGTACTTC. It codes for CASSQEFGRAGGLKETQYF.

The V call is TRBV5-1, the J call TRBJ2-3; the D is unclear. The CDR3 loop spans 15 amino acids. In germline, CDR1 is SGHRS, CDR2 YFSETQ. With 4 bases removed from V and 5 bases from J, the gap between germline ends came to 17 bases. DNA of the CDR3: TGCGCCAGCAGCACCCTTTGGCTAGAAGAAGATACGCAGTATTTT. The encoded protein is CASSTLWLEEDTQYF.

The chain uses TRBV5-1 and TRBJ1-4; D possibly corresponds to TRBD1 (6 bases). CDR3 length equals 16 residues. CDR1 is SGHRS and CDR2 is YFSETQ in the germline V gene. V gave up 0 bases and J gave up 1 base, with 10 bases separating them. In DNA form, the CDR3 reads TGCGCCAGCAGCTTGGGAAGGGGGATAACTAATGAAAAACTGTTTTTT. Its translation: CASSLGRGITNEKLFF.

The V gene is TRBV12-3 or TRBV12-4, the J gene TRBJ2-4, with TRBD2 matching 16 bases. The CDR3 has 19 amino acids. J was trimmed by 2 bases and V by 5 bases; bases with no gene match: 9. CDR3 sequence reads: CASSPGTSGRAGTKNIQYF. The CDR3 DNA reads as TGTGCCAGCAGTCCAGGGACTAGCGGGAGGGCCGGAACCAAAAACATTCAGTACTTC.

This chain links TRBV29-1 with TRBJ2-1, with 10 bases matching TRBD2. This CDR3 has 15 amino acids. In germline, CDR1 is SQVTM, CDR2 ANQGSEA. The V gene end was trimmed by 4 bases and the J gene end by 0 bases; junction bases not matched to a gene: 3. CDR3 region: CSVVPSGSSYNEQFF. As DNA, the CDR3 is TGCAGCGTTGTCCCTAGCGGGAGCTCCTACAATGAGCAGTTCTTC.

The chain has TRBV10-1 and TRBJ1-5, with D tentatively TRBD1 (6 bases). The length of the CDR3 is 13 residues. Germline values: CDR1 WNHNN, CDR2 SYGVQD (reference sequence). The ends were cut back, 9 bases at V and 6 bases at J, with 15 bases in the middle. CDR3 sequence reads: CARNRASSQPQHF. DNA for the CDR3: TGCGCCAGAAACAGGGCATCGAGTCAGCCCCAGCATTTT.

This clonotype was seen repeatedly, ten times or more. This chain joins TRBV29-1 and TRBJ2-7, with 10 positions matching TRBD1. This CDR3 contains 12 residues. Per the germline V gene, CDR1 is SQVTM and CDR2 is ANQGSEA. J gave up 8 bases and V 4 bases, and 5 bases lay outside the gene matches. CDR3 DNA sequence: TGCAGCGTTGGACAGGGGGCTGGTAAGCAGTACTTC. Its translation is CSVGQGAGKQYF.

The V and J genes are TRBV11-2 and TRBJ2-1; 12 bases line up with TRBD2. Trimming cost V 1 base and J 3 bases; bases outside gene matches: 7. This CDR3 is built from 18 residues. Germline loops: CDR1 SGHAT, CDR2 FQNNGV. The CDR3 here is CASSLVVTSGSYYNEQFF. The DNA for the CDR3 is TGTGCCAGCAGCTTAGTCGTGACTAGCGGGAGTTACTACAATGAGCAGTTCTTC.

The chain employs TRBV5-1 and TRBJ2-5; the D call may be TRBD1 or TRBD2 (5 bases each). Trimming stripped 4 bases from V and 0 bases from J, with 10 bases between. Germline lookup yields CDR1 SGHRS and CDR2 YFSETQ. The CDR3 has 14 amino acids. CDR3 sequence (DNA): TGCGCCAGCAGCGGGGGACGCTACCAAGAGACCCAGTACTTC. Protein: CASSGGRYQETQYF.

The V call is TRBV3-1, the J call TRBJ1-4; the D is unclear. V was clipped by 1 base and J by 0 bases, with 9 bases between them. Germline V gene data show CDR1 as LGHDT and CDR2 as YNNKEL (reference sequence). This CDR3 is built from 16 residues. The CDR3 reads CASSQAPVATNEKLFF. For the CDR3, the DNA is TGTGCCAGCAGCCAAGCCCCCGTGGCAACTAATGAAAAACTGTTTTTT.

The chain carries TRBV12-3 or TRBV12-4 and TRBJ2-5; D is possibly TRBD2 (6 bases). CDR3 length: 15 residues. V lost 3 bases and J 3 bases, leaving 14 bases between the germline ends. DNA of the CDR3: TGTGCCAGCAGTTTTAGCGCTTGGGGGGAAGAGACCCAGTACTTC. This gives the protein CASSFSAWGEETQYF.

This clonotype was detected only a few times. The CDR3 region has the DNA TGTGCCAGCAGTTTTCAGGGACGGGCCAACACCTACGAGCAGTACTTC. Translating it yields CASSFQGRANTYEQYF. V is TRBV28 and J is TRBJ2-7, with D perhaps being TRBD1 or TRBD2 (5 bases each). This CDR3 contains 16 residues. Germline CDR1 reads MDHEN; CDR2 reads SYDVKM. Deletions cut 3 bases from V and 2 bases from J, with 17 bases between.

This clonotype was counted between two and nine times. V usage is TRBV29-1 and J usage is TRBJ2-4; D ambiguous. Germline V CDR1 and CDR2: SQVTM, ANQGSEA. V lost 6 bases and J lost 5, with 11 bases in between. The length of the CDR3 is 12 residues. The DNA for the CDR3 is TGCAGCGTCCGGGCACCCGAAAACATTCAGTACTTC. Its protein is CSVRAPENIQYF.